This paragraph covers one TCR beta chain sequence. Its target is unknown. For TCR beta, cDNA was produced by 5'RACE template switching with UMIs. TCRdb re-called the 5' RACE reads; one entry per CDR3 protein, DNA not given. Its table records approximately 460,000 distinct CDR3 sequences. These data are taken from a study of T cells expressing NK-cell markers. Study overall: The TCR beta repertoires were obtained from sorted CD3+CD56+NKG2C+, CD3+CD56+NKG2C- and CD3+CD56-NKG2C+ T cells. Study-wide results and caveats: Dominant NKG2C+ clonotypes made up roughly 1.0-7.0% of CD8+ T cells in roughly 6 donors. These clonotypes additionally ranked first within the CD3+CD56-NKG2C+ fraction of a few donors.

In germline, CDR1 is LGHDT, CDR2 YNNKEL (reference sequence). The CDR3 length is 14 residues. The specimen sequenced was blood T cells: a sorted CD56 or NKG2C T cell subset, CD4+ or CD8+ T cells, or bulk PBMC T cells (not recorded which). V gene TRBV3-1 combines with J gene TRBJ1-4. The receptor's source is a woman between 18 and 69 years old in good health. This chain's CDR3 is CASVGRSSVGKLFF.